The following is a T cell receptor beta chain sequence with its context. The antigen is unknown. Trimming at V came to 6 bases and at J to 6 bases, leaving 10 bases not matched to a gene. Germline CDR1 reads MDHEN; CDR2 reads SYDVKM. The CDR3 has 14 residues. Relapse was seen in all patients after autologous stem cell transplantation, and brentuximab vedotin exposure was variable. This specimen belongs to a study of PD-1 blockade in classical Hodgkin lymphoma. General study points: Baseline diversity resembling that of newly diagnosed patients was seen in complete responders.

Sequencing was performed with immunoSEQ multiplex PCR; in TCRdb, only in-frame clones are kept and a portion is missing. Of over 70,000 clones in the sample, 89% are singletons; the top ten hold 20% to 25%. Sequences were derived from peripheral blood mononuclear cells (PBMCs), sampled at baseline. The chain carries TRBV28 and TRBJ1-2, with 7 bases lining up with TRBD1. This receptor was identified in a human donor with classical Hodgkin lymphoma. The CDR3 is CASSLGPRGDGYTF. CDR3 coding DNA: TGTGCCAGCAGCTTGGGGCCCAGGGGGGATGGCTACACCTTC.